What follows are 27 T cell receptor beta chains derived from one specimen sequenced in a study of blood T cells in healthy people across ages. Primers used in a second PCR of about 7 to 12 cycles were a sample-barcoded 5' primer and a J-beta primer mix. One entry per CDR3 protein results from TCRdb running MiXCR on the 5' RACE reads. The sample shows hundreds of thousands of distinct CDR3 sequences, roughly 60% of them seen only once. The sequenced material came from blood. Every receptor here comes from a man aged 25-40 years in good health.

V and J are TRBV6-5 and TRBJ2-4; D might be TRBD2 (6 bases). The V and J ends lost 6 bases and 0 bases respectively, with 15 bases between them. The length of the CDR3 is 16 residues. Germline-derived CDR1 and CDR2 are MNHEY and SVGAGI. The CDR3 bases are TGTGCCAGCAGCCGGTCGGGCGGGGTAGCCAAAAACATTCAGTACTTC. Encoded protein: CASSRSGGVAKNIQYF.

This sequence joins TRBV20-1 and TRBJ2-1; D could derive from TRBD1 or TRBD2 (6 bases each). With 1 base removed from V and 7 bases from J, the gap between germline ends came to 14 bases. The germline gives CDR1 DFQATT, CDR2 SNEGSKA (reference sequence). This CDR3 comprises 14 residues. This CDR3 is CSARAGAIRNEQFF. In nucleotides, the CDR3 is TGCAGTGCTAGAGCGGGGGCCATTAGGAATGAGCAGTTCTTC.

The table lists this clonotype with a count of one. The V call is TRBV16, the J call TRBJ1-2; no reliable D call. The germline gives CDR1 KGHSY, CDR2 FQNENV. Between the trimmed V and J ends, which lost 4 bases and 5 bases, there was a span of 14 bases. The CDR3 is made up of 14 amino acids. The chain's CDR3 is CASSPTGGKYGYTF. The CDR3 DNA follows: TGTGCCAGCAGCCCCACGGGCGGCAAGTATGGCTACACCTTC.

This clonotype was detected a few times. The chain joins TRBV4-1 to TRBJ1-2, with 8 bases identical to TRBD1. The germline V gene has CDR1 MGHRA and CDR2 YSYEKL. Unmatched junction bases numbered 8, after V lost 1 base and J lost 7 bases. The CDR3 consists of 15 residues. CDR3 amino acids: CASSQGFDRGGGYTF. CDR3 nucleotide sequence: TGCGCCAGCAGCCAAGGGTTCGACAGGGGCGGTGGCTACACCTTC.

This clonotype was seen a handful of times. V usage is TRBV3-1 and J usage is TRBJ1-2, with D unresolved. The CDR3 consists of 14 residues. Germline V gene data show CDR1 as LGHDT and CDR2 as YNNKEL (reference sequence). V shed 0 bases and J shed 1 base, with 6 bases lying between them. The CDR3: CASSQERSNYGYTF. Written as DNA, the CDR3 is TGTGCCAGCAGCCAAGAGAGAAGTAACTATGGCTACACCTTC.

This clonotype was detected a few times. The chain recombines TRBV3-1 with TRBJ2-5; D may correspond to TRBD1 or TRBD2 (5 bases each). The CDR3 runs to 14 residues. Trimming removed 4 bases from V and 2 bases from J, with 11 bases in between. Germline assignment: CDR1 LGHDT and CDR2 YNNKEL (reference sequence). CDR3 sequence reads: CASSRRGPQETQYF. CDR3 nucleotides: TGTGCCAGCAGCCGCCGGGGCCCGCAAGAGACCCAGTACTTC.

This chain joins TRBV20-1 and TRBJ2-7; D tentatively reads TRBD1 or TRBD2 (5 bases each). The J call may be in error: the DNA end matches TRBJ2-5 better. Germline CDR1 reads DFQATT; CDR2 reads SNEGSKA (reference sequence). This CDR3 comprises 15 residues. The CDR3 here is CSARDSLGDRETQYF. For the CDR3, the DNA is TGCAGTGCTAGAGATTCGCTGGGGGATCGGGAGACCCAGTACTTC.

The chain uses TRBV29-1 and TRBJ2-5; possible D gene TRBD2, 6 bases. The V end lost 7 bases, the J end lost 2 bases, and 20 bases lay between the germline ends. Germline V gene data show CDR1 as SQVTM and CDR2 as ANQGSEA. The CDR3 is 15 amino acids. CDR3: CSGRRYLASQETQYF. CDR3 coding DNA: TGCAGCGGTCGGAGGTATCTAGCGTCTCAAGAGACCCAGTACTTC. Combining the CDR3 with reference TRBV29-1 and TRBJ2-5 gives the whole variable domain SAVISQKPSRDICQRGTSLTIQCQVDSQVTMMFWYRQQPGQSLTLIATANQGSEATYESGFVIDKFPISRPNLTFSTLTVSNMSPEDSSIYLCSGRRYLASQETQYFGPGTRLLVL.

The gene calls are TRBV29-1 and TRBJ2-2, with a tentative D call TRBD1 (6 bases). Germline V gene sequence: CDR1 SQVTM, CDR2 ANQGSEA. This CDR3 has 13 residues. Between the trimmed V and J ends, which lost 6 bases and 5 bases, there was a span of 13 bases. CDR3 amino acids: CSVPGTFTGELFF. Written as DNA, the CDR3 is TGCAGCGTCCCCGGGACATTTACCGGGGAGCTGTTTTTT.

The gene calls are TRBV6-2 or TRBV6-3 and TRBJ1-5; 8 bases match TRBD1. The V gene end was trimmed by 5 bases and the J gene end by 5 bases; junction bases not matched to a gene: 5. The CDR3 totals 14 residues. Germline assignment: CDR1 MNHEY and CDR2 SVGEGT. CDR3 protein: CASSNDRGHQPQHF. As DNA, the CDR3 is TGTGCCAGCAGTAATGACAGGGGACATCAGCCCCAGCATTTT.

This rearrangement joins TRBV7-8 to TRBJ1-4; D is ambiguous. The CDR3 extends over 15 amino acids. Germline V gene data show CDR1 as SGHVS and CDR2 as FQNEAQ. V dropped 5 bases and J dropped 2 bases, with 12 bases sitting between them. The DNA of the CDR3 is TGTGCCAGCAGCACTTACAAGAGTACTAATGAAAAACTGTTTTTT. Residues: CASSTYKSTNEKLFF.

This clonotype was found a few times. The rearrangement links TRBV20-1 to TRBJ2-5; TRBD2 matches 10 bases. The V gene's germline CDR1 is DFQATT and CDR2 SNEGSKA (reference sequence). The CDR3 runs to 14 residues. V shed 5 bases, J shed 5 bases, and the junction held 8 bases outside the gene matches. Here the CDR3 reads CSAGLTSGAETQYF. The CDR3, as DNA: TGCAGTGCTGGGTTAACTAGCGGGGCGGAGACCCAGTACTTC.

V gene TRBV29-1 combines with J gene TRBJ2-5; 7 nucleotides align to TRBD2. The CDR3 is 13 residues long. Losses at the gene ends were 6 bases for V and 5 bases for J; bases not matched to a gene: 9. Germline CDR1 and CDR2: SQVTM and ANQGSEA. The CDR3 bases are TGCAGCGTCCTCGGAGCGGGGTCGGAGACCCAGTACTTC. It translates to CSVLGAGSETQYF.

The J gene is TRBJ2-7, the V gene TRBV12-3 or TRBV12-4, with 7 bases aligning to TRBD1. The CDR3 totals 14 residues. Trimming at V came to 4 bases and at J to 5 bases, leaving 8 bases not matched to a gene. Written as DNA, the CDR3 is TGTGCCAGCAGTTCGACAGGGATTAGAGACGAGCAGTACTTC. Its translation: CASSSTGIRDEQYF.

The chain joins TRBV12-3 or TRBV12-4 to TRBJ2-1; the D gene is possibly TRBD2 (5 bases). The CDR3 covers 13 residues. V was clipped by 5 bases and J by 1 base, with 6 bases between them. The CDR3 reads CASSGESYNEQFF. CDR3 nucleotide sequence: TGTGCCAGCAGTGGGGAGTCCTACAATGAGCAGTTCTTC.

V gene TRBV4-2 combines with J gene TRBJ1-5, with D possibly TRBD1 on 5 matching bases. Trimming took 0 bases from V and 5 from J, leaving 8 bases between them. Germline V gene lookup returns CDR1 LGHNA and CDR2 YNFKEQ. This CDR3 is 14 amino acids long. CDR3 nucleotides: TGTGCCAGCAGCCAAGAAGAGGGGTATCAGCCCCAGCATTTT. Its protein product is CASSQEEGYQPQHF.

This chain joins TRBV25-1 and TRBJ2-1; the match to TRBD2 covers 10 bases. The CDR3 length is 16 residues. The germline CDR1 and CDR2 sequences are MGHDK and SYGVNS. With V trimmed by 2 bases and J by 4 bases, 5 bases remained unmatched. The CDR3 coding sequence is TGTGCCAGCAGTGAAGGTAGCGGGGGGCTTTACAATGAGCAGTTCTTC. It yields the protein CASSEGSGGLYNEQFF.

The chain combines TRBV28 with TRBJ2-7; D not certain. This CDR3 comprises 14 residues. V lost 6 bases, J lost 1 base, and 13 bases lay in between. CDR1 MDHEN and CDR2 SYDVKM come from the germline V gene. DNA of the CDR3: TGTGCCAGCAGCCCATCTGGGGTTTCCTACGAGCAGTACTTC. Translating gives CASSPSGVSYEQYF.

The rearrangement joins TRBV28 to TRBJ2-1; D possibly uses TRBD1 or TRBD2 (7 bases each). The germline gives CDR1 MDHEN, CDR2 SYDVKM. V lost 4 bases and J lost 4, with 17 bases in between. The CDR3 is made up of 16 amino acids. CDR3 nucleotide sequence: TGTGCCAGCAGTTGGGGGGGAGGGGGCAGGTACAATGAGCAGTTCTTC. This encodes CASSWGGGGRYNEQFF.

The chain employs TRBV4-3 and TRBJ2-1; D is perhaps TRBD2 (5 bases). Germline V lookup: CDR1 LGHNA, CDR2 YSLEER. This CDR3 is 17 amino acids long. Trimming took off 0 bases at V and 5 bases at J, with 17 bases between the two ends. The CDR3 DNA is TGCGCCAGCAGCCAAGATTCATGGGCTACTAGAGACAATGAGCAGTTCTTC. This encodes CASSQDSWATRDNEQFF.

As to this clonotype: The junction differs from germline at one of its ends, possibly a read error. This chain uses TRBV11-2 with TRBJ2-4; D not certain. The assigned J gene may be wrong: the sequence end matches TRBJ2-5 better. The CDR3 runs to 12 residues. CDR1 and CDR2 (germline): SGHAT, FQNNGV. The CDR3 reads CTSRWKKETQYF. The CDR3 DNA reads TGTACCAGCAGGTGGAAGAAAGAGACCCAGTACTTC.

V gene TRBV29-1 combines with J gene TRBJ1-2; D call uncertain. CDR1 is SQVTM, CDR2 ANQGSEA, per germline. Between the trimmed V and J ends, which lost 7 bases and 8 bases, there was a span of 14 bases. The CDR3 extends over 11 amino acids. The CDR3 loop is CSALDVGGYTF. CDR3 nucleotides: TGCAGCGCCCTCGATGTGGGAGGCTACACCTTC.

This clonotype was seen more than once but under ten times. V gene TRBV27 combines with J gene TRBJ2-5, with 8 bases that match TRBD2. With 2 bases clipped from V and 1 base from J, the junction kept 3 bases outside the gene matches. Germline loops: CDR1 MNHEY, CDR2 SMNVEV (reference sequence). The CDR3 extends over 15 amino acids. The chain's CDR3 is CASSLMRGVQETQYF. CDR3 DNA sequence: TGTGCCAGCAGTTTAATGCGGGGGGTCCAAGAGACCCAGTACTTC.

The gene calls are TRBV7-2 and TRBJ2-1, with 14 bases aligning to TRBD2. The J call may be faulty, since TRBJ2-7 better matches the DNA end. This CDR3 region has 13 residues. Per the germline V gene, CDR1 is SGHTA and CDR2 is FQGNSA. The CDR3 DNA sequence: TGTGCCAGCGGTGGACTAGCGGGGGGAGAGCAGTACTTC. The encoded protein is CASGGLAGGEQYF.

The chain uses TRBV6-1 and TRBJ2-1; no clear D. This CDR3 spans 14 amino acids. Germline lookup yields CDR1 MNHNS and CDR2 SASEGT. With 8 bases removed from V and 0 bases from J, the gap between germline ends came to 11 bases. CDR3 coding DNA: TGTGCCAGCTCTCAGCAGAGCTCCTACAATGAGCAGTTCTTC. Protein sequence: CASSQQSSYNEQFF.

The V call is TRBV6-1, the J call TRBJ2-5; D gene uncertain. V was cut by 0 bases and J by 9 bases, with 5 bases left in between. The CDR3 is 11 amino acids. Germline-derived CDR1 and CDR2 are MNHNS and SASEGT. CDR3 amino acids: CASSEALAQYF. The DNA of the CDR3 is TGTGCCAGCAGTGAAGCCCTGGCCCAGTACTTC.

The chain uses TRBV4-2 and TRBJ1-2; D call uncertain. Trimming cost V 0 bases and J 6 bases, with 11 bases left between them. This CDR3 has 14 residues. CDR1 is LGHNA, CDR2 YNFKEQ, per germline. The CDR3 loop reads CASSQEVPAHGYTF. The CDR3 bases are TGTGCCAGCAGCCAAGAAGTTCCCGCTCATGGCTACACCTTC.